The 19 T cell receptor beta chains reported below all come from one sample, sequenced in a study of T cells in Graves' hyperthyroidism and ophthalmopathy. Amplification of TCR beta CDR3 regions was performed using RNA transcripts as template. The TCR CDR3 first-round RT-PCR relied on the HTBI primer set. TCRdb re-derived calls from the multiplex PCR reads in MiXCR, one entry per CDR3 protein. The profile shows some 560,000 distinct CDR3 sequences, 14% of them singletons. The sequenced sample consisted of blood. These receptors were taken from a woman between 40 and 55 years old with Graves' hyperthyroidism.

This clonotype was observed at least ten times. V and J are TRBV5-5 and TRBJ2-4, with 13 positions matching TRBD2. Germline-derived CDR1 and CDR2 are SGHKS and YYEKEE (reference sequence). The V and J ends lost 0 bases and 3 bases, in that order; junction bases with no gene match: 9. The length of the CDR3 is 19 residues. The CDR3 spells CASSLGLLAGGPVKNIQYF. CDR3 DNA: TGTGCCAGCAGCTTGGGGCTACTAGCGGGAGGGCCAGTCAAAAACATTCAGTACTTC.

This clonotype was seen a handful of times. The rearrangement joins TRBV29-1 to TRBJ1-2; 9 bases agree with TRBD1. Looked up from germline, CDR1 is SQVTM and CDR2 is ANQGSEA. This CDR3 comprises 14 residues. Losses at the gene ends were 7 bases for V and 8 bases for J; bases not matched to a gene: 14. CDR3: CSATPEDRGRGYTF. The CDR3 region has the DNA TGCAGCGCCACTCCGGAGGACAGGGGACGCGGCTACACCTTC.

Of note for this clonotype: Possible read error: a much larger clone is one base away. In nucleotides, the CDR3 is TGTGCCAGCAGCACCGGGACCACGAGTAATCGGCCCCAGCATTTT. This codes for CASSTGTTSNRPQHF. This sequence joins TRBV6-1 and TRBJ1-5; TRBD1 might be the D (5 bases). The CDR3 extends over 15 amino acids. The germline CDR1 and CDR2 sequences are MNHNS and SASEGT.

There are many counts of this clonotype. The gene calls are TRBV2 and TRBJ1-4; D remains ambiguous. Trimming left V 3 bases short and J 8 bases short, with 10 bases between. The CDR3 is 13 amino acids. Germline CDR1 reads SNHLY; CDR2 reads FYNNEI. CDR3 protein: CASSENWTEKLFF. In DNA form, the CDR3 reads TGTGCCAGCAGTGAGAATTGGACCGAAAAACTGTTTTTT.

This chain uses TRBV10-3 with TRBJ2-1, with D uncertain. CDR3 length: 12 residues. The germline gives CDR1 ENHRY, CDR2 SYGVKD. Trimming stripped 7 bases from V and 4 bases from J, with 8 bases between. CDR3 nucleotide sequence: TGTGCCATCATGTCTGATTACAATGAGCAGTTCTTC. It encodes CAIMSDYNEQFF.

Ten or more counts support this clonotype. The chain employs TRBV27 and TRBJ2-7; 8 bases align to TRBD2. Germline values: CDR1 MNHEY, CDR2 SMNVEV (reference sequence). This CDR3 contains 16 residues. V lost 2 bases to trimming and J lost 5 bases; unmatched junction nucleotides: 11. CDR3 in amino acids: CASSLGVGRAFDEQYF. The CDR3 region has the DNA TGTGCCAGCAGTTTAGGGGTCGGGAGGGCCTTCGACGAGCAGTACTTC.

This clonotype came up many times. V gene TRBV2 combines with J gene TRBJ2-7; D is unclear. Germline V CDR1 and CDR2: SNHLY, FYNNEI. This CDR3 comprises 12 residues. V was pared by 3 bases and J by 3 bases, with 6 bases between. As DNA, the CDR3 is TGTGCCAGCAGTGACAGCTTCTACGAGCAGTACTTC. Translation: CASSDSFYEQYF.

This clonotype turned up a few times. The chain combines TRBV29-1 with TRBJ1-1, with unresolved D. The germline V and J ends were trimmed by 5 bases and 2 bases, with 9 bases remaining between them. Germline CDR1 and CDR2: SQVTM and ANQGSEA. The CDR3 is made up of 12 amino acids. The DNA for the CDR3 is TGCAGCGTTCGTGTGGGTAACACTGAAGCTTTCTTT. This translates into CSVRVGNTEAFF.

This clonotype showed up just a few times. The genes are TRBV29-1 and TRBJ2-2; possibly TRBD2 for D (5 bases). The CDR3 sequence is 13 residues long. The germline V gene encodes CDR1 SQVTM and CDR2 ANQGSEA. V was shortened by 8 bases and J by 2 bases, with 12 bases between the two germline ends. CDR3 nucleotides: TGCAGCTCTGGAGGTAGTAACACCGGGGAGCTGTTTTTT. Its translation is CSSGGSNTGELFF.

This clonotype was seen repeatedly, ten times or more. The genes are TRBV11-2 and TRBJ2-3, with 10 nucleotides matching TRBD2. The CDR3 has 17 residues. Germline CDR1 and CDR2: SGHAT and FQNNGV. With V trimmed by 1 base and J by 2 bases, 6 bases remained unmatched. The CDR3 protein is CASSLVASGSFTDTQYF. DNA of the CDR3: TGTGCCAGCAGCTTAGTGGCTAGCGGGAGCTTCACAGATACGCAGTATTTT.

The rearrangement joins TRBV19 to TRBJ2-1; a possible D gene is TRBD1 (5 bases). V was shortened by 1 base and J by 6 bases, with 10 bases between the two germline ends. Germline V gene lookup returns CDR1 LNHDA and CDR2 SQIVND (reference sequence). The CDR3 spans 14 residues. The CDR3, as DNA: TGTGCCAGTAGTATAGCTTGGCAGGGCAATGAGCAGTTCTTC. Translation gives CASSIAWQGNEQFF.

In its sample, this clonotype was seen a few times. V and J are TRBV2 and TRBJ1-5; 12 nucleotides agree with TRBD1. The CDR3 loop spans 18 amino acids. V lost 7 bases and J lost 2; bases outside the gene matches: 12. CDR1 is SNHLY and CDR2 is FYNNEI in the germline V gene. As DNA, the CDR3 is TGTGCCAGCAACCCCGGGACAGGGGGCGGAAAGGGCAATCAGCCCCAGCATTTT. It is translated as CASNPGTGGGKGNQPQHF.

This clonotype was seen ten or more times. CDR3 sequence reads: CAITGALGQPQHF. The CDR3 DNA reads TGTGCCATCACGGGAGCGCTGGGTCAGCCCCAGCATTTT. V usage is TRBV10-3 and J usage is TRBJ1-5, with D unresolved. Germline V gene lookup returns CDR1 ENHRY and CDR2 SYGVKD. V was shortened by 7 bases and J by 6 bases, with 13 bases between the two germline ends. CDR3 length: 13 amino acids.

The genes are TRBV7-9 and TRBJ2-3; weak D call: TRBD1 (5 bases). V lost 5 bases, J lost 6 bases, and 18 bases lay in between. CDR3 length: 15 amino acids. Germline lookup yields CDR1 SEHNR and CDR2 FQNEAQ (reference sequence). CDR3 DNA sequence: TGTGCCAGCAGCATCGGACAATTAAATCGGGATACGCAGTATTTT. It translates to CASSIGQLNRDTQYF.

In this sample, this clonotype turned up many times. The chain uses TRBV7-2 and TRBJ2-1; possible D gene TRBD2, 5 bases. There are 14 residues in the CDR3. Between the trimmed V and J ends, which lost 5 bases and 8 bases, there was a span of 16 bases. Germline-derived CDR1 and CDR2 are SGHTA and FQGNSA. The CDR3 DNA is TGTGCCAGCAGCCCAGGCACTAGTATTCATGAGCAGTTCTTC. It codes for CASSPGTSIHEQFF.

This clonotype was detected a few times. The chain is built from TRBV6-1 and TRBJ2-2; 9 nucleotides line up with TRBD2. The CDR3 is 17 amino acids. V dropped 6 bases and J dropped 8; count of bases not matched to a gene: 16. The germline gives CDR1 MNHNS, CDR2 SASEGT. The CDR3 region is CASRPIGSGGLLGELFF. CDR3 DNA sequence: TGTGCCAGCAGGCCGATCGGGAGCGGGGGGCTCTTAGGGGAGCTGTTTTTT.

As for this clonotype: At one end, the junction sequence differs from germline, possibly due to a read error. This chain's CDR3 is CASREDKLAGGDEQYF. CDR3 sequence (DNA): TGTGCCAGCAGAGAAGATAAGCTAGCGGGAGGGGACGAGCAGTACTTC. This chain uses TRBV2 with TRBJ2-7, with TRBD2 matching 12 bases. The length of the CDR3 is 16 residues. Germline V gives CDR1 SNHLY, CDR2 FYNNEI.

There are a few counts of this clonotype. The chain employs TRBV7-9 and TRBJ1-5; D gene ambiguous. Germline lookup yields CDR1 SEHNR and CDR2 FQNEAQ (reference sequence). The CDR3 runs to 16 residues. V was clipped by 1 base and J by 4 bases, with 14 bases between them. The CDR3 is CASSLGTDETNQPQHF. CDR3 bases: TGTGCCAGCAGCTTAGGGACCGACGAGACGAATCAGCCCCAGCATTTT.

The sample holds a few counts of this clonotype. This chain uses TRBV19 with TRBJ1-2, with 7 bases aligning to TRBD1. V lost 3 bases to trimming and J lost 3 bases; unmatched junction nucleotides: 7. The CDR3 contains 15 residues. The germline V gene has CDR1 LNHDA and CDR2 SQIVND (reference sequence). DNA for the CDR3: TGTGCCAGTAGTATCCGGGACAGCGCACACTATGGCTACACCTTC. As protein: CASSIRDSAHYGYTF.